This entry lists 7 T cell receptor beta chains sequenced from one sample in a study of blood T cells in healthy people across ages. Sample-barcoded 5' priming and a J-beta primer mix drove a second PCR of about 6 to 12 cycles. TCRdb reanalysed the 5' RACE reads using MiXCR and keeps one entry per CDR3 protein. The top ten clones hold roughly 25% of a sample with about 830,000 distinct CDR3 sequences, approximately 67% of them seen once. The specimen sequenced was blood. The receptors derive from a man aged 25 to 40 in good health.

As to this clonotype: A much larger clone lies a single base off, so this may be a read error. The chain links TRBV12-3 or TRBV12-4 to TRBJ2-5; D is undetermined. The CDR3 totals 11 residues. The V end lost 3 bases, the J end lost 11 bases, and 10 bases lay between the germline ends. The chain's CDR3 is CASSFYYVQYF. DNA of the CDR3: TGTGCCAGCAGTTTTTACTACGTGCAGTACTTC.

The CDR3 sequence is CASRQGALNEQFF. In nucleotides, the CDR3 is TGCGCCAGCAGACAGGGGGCATTGAATGAGCAGTTCTTC. This chain joins TRBV5-1 and TRBJ2-1, with 9 bases lining up with TRBD1. Germline CDR1 and CDR2: SGHRS and YFSETQ. The CDR3 consists of 13 residues. V lost 5 bases to trimming and J lost 7 bases; unmatched junction nucleotides: 4.

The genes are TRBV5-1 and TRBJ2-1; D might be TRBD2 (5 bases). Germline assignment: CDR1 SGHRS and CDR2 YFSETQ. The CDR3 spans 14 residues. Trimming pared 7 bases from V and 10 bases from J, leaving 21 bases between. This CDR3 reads CASLPDSTSREQFF. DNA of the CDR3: TGCGCCAGCTTACCGGACTCAACCTCGCGGGAGCAGTTCTTC.

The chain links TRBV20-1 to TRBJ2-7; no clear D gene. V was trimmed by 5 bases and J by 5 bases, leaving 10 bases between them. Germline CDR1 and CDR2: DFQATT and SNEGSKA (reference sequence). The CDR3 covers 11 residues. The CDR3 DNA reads TGCAGTGCTCGCCATCCAGACGAGCAGTACTTC. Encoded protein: CSARHPDEQYF.

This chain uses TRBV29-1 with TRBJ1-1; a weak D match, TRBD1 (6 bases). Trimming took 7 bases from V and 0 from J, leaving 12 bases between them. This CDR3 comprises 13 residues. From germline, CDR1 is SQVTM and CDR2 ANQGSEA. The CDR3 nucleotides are TGCAGCGGGGAGGGGGGACTGAACACTGAAGCTTTCTTT. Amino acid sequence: CSGEGGLNTEAFF.

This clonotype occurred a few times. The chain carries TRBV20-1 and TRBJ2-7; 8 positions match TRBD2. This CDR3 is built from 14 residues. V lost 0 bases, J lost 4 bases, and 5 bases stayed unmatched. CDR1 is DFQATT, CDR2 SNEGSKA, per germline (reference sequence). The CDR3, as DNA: TGCAGTGCTAGAGACGGGGGGGCCCGTTACGAGCAGTACTTC. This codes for CSARDGGARYEQYF.

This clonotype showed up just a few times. CDR3 nucleotides: TGCGCCAGCAGCCCCCGTGGAGGGACCATCTCTGGGGCCAACGTCCTGACTTTC. It translates to CASSPRGGTISGANVLTF. The chain couples TRBV4-3 to TRBJ2-6; D is perhaps TRBD2 (6 bases). The V gene lost 4 bases and the J gene lost 0 bases, with 16 bases spanning the gap. CDR1 and CDR2 (germline): LGHNA, YSLEER. This CDR3 is 18 amino acids long.